This entry concerns a single T cell receptor beta chain. Its antigen is currently unknown. This record comes from a study of cytomegalovirus exposure and HLA in healthy donors. Whole-study context: In a previous analysis, 110 million or so unique TCR beta sequences were found from approximately 180 million T cells. General study points: Most CMV-associated TCR beta chains appeared HLA-restricted in a later analysis.

From germline, CDR1 is SGHDN and CDR2 FVKESK. V gave up 4 bases and J gave up 2 bases; unmatched junction bases: 1. This CDR3 spans 14 amino acids. The PCR made use of 60 Vbeta and 13 Jbeta primers. Assay used: immunoSEQ multiplex PCR; TCRdb lists only in-frame clones, some missing. The sample gives roughly 230,000 clones, roughly 81% of which show up once; 0.2% to 0.3% is in the top ten. Sequenced input: PBMCs. The source is a girl aged 2 to 10 in good health and CMV-seronegative. The rearrangement joins TRBV14 to TRBJ1-2; TRBD1 agrees at 10 bases. As DNA, the CDR3 is TGTGCCAGCAGCCTGGACAGGGGGAACTATGGCTACACCTTC. Encoded protein: CASSLDRGNYGYTF.